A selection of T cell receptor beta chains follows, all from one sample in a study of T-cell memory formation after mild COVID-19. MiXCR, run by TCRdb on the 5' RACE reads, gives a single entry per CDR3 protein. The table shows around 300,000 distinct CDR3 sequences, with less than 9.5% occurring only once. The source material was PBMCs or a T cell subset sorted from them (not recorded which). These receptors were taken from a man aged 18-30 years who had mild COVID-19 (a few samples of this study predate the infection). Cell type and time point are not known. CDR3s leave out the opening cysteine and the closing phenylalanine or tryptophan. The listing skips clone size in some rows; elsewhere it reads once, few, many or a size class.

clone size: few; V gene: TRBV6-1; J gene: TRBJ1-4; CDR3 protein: ASSEQSGGLWEKLF
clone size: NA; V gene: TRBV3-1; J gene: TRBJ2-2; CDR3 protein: ASSQDRGSDTGELF
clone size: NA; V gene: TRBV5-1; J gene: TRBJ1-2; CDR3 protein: ASNQGLIDYGYT
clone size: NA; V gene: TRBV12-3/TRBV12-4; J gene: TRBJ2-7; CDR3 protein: ASSLIPGLHA
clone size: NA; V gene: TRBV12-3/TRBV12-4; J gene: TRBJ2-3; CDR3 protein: ASSLEFYPIHTQY
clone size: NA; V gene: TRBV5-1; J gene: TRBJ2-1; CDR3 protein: ASSAAGTSAFSYNEQF
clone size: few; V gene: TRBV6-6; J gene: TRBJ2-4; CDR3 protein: ASSYSLELGIQY
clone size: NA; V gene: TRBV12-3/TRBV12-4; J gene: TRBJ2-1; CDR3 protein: ASSLDSRLEQF
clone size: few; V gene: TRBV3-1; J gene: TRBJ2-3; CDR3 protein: ASSHIRTSGTDTQY
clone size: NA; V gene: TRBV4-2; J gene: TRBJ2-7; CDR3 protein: ASSPDRTANEQY
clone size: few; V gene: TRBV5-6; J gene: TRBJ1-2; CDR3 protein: ASSKGGLDGYT
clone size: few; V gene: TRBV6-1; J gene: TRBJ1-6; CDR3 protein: ASTRDRASPLH
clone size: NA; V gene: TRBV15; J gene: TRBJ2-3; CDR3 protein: ATSRGGWADGYTQY
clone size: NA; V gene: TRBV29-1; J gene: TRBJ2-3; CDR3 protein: SVEAATSWSTDTQY
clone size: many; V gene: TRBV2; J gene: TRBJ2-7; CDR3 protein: ASGGTFSYEQY
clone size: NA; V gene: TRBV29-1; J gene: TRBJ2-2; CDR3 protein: SAHRENTGELF